This T cell receptor (beta chain) was sequenced during a study of CXCR3-negative and CXCR3-positive naive CD8 T cells. Study in general: There were roughly 140 million TRB reads altogether, and each library had about 1.5 +/- 0.3 million of them. General observations from the study: TRB CDR3s of CXCR3-positive naive cells were more hydrophobic than those of CXCR3-negative naive cells.

For this clonotype: The antigen remains unidentified.

Germline V CDR1 and CDR2: SGHTA, FQGTGA. This CDR3 contains 17 residues. The TRB libraries of cDNA were built by UMI-labeled 5' RACE. Reanalyzing the 5' RACE reads, TCRdb keeps one entry per CDR3 protein, without DNA. Recorded here are some 7,600 distinct CDR3 sequences; the top ten clones represent 1.5%. The chain combines TRBV7-3 with TRBJ2-1; TCRdb's D call, TRBD2, is unchecked because there is no DNA. This sequence was found in a human donor in good health. Some clones in this sample may be carry-over from other donors' samples. The specimen was naive CXCR3+ CD8+ T cells from blood. Described subset: CD45RO-CCR7+CD27+CD95- naive CD8+ T cells expressing CXCR3 (TNR3+). CDR3 sequence: CASSLTPTSGTDNEQFF.